This entry is about one T cell receptor beta chain. What antigen it recognizes has not been identified. Per-base quality was not reported, and no clone a single base away is much larger than it. This entry is derived from a study of blood T cell repertoires in COVID-19 (dated by TCRdb to the early 2020s). Some background on the complete study: The collaborator samples originated in the United States, Italy and Spain and spanned the acute and convalescent phases of COVID-19. The material from the prospective study consisted of cDNA or gDNA derived from T cells, B-cell-depleted T cells, or PBMCs. The dataset comprised deeply sampled blood TCRbeta repertoires from subjects exposed to, actively infected with, or recovered from COVID-19. The repertoires were made available in a free public database intended to serve as a resource for research on the immune response to SARS-CoV-2. The samples were drawn from two sources: the first 160 participants of the ongoing ImmuneRACE study, and some 1,300 subjects contributed by 6 global collaborators. The sample metadata nearly always contained a de-identified subject ID, COVID-19 status, age in years and sex. HLA class I and class II types, where available, came from metadata supplied by the sample provider rather than from assay-based typing. Overall study results and their limits: Clinical and demographic metadata were provided uncurated, with the amount varying by source and participant.

Participants in the prospective study were enrolled through a virtual design, were aged about 18 to 89 years, and lived in roughly 24 United States geographic areas. Cohort assignment in the prospective study relied on participant-reported clinical history from a screening survey and a study questionnaire. Recovered participants in ImmuneRACE Cohort 3 were defined as having two consecutive negative NP/OP PCR tests, clearance from a healthcare professional, or resolution of symptoms. Each participant in the prospective study had whole blood, serum and a nasopharyngeal or oropharyngeal swab collected by mobile phlebotomists. Additional blood draws and questionnaires over an approximately two-month period could optionally be provided by prospective study participants. Before DNA extraction, prospective study blood samples were shipped either frozen or at room temperature. TCRbeta CDR3 regions were amplified from genomic DNA using the immunoSEQ Assay, a bias-controlled multiplex PCR. The source study handled its data this way. Nucleated cell counts per sample were estimated from amplification of reference gene primers within the assay. To quantify the absolute abundance of each unique TCRbeta CDR3 rearrangement, sequence reads were collapsed and filtered. Productive Simpson clonality was computed per sample as the square root of Simpson's diversity index over productive rearrangements. Imported from immuneACCESS, the table was reduced by TCRdb to in-frame sequences with V and J called. These copies leave out some clones; in studies compared against another copy, an unresolved V gene accounts for under half, and the cause of the remainder is not known. The DNA was the basis for D and trimming; V, J and clone size are from that table. For this sample the table gives 430,000 or so clones, of which 70% to 90% were detected only once. Of the sample, less than 2% is held by the ten largest clones.

The germline V gene (reference sequence) provides CDR1 SEHNR and CDR2 FQNEAQ. V ends up 5 bases short and J 4 bases short, with an unmatched junction base count of 8. Measured from the cysteine to the phenylalanine, the CDR3 is 17 residues long. Solely the CDR3 DNA is kept, with 51 bases framed from the first base. Sequenced material: PBMCs or T cells enriched from blood (not recorded which). The V gene is TRBV7-9 and the J gene is TRBJ2-5; TRBD2 lines up with 15 middle nucleotides. The receptor's source is a woman in her thirties or forties who had recovered from COVID-19. The nucleotide sequence reads TGTGCCAGCAGCCAAGGACTAGCGGGAGGGGGAAGAGAGACCCAGTACTTC. Protein translation: CASSQGLAGGGRETQYF.